The rows below give T cell receptor beta chains drawn from one sample of a study of Ad26.COV2.S vaccination and SARS-CoV-2 variants. Produced via immunoSEQ multiplex PCR; TCRdb's table is partial and in-frame only. The profile covers approximately 400,000 clones, with about 91% appearing a single time and roughly 3.9% taken by the ten largest. This sample comprised peripheral blood, obtained after recovery from COVID-19. Every receptor here comes from a human donor who had recovered from COVID-19. Each CDR3 is given with its conserved first and last residue. D genes are given only for firm matches. Size is stated for part of the rows, as once, few or many counts, or as a class when the clone is expanded.

v_call	clone_size	d_call	j_call	cdr3_aa	cdr3_nt
TRBV4-1	NA	NA	TRBJ1-1	CASSARQALNTEAFF	TGCGCCAGCAGCGCGAGACAGGCACTGAACACTGAAGCTTTCTTT
TRBV19	NA	NA	TRBJ1-6	CASTPTGYNSPLHF	TGTGCCAGTACCCCGACAGGCTATAATTCACCCCTCCACTTT
TRBV6-5	NA	TRBD1	TRBJ1-3	CASRSTGDSGNTIYF	TGTGCCAGCAGGAGTACAGGGGACTCTGGAAACACCATATATTTT
TRBV5-1	NA	TRBD2	TRBJ2-2	CASSLGLGGFGGELFF	TGCGCCAGCAGCCTGGGGCTCGGGGGGTTCGGCGGGGAGCTGTTTTTT
TRBV12-3/TRBV12-4	NA	NA	TRBJ1-2	CASSFVQNYGYTF	TGTGCCAGCAGTTTTGTACAGAACTATGGCTACACCTTC
TRBV5-1	NA	NA	TRBJ1-2	CASSWDTGPNYGYTF	TGCGCCAGCAGCTGGGACACCGGACCCAACTATGGCTACACCTTC
TRBV7-2	NA	NA	TRBJ2-7	CASSTWTTLTPYEQYF	TGTGCCAGCAGCACCTGGACGACACTTACGCCCTACGAGCAGTACTTC
TRBV5-7	NA	TRBD1	TRBJ1-5	CASSLEGGRSNQPQHF	TGTGCCAGCAGCTTGGAAGGGGGCAGGAGCAATCAGCCCCAGCATTTT
TRBV7-9	NA	NA	TRBJ2-3	CASSGAGQRTYTSTDTQYF	TGTGCCAGCAGCGGGGCGGGACAGCGGACCTACACTAGCACAGATACGCAGTATTTT
TRBV4-1	NA	TRBD1	TRBJ2-7	CASSQPRDSSSYEQYF	TGCGCCAGCAGCCAACCCCGGGACAGCTCATCCTACGAGCAGTACTTC
TRBV6-1	NA	NA	TRBJ1-3	CASSEAQGRNTIYF	TGTGCCAGCAGTGAAGCGCAGGGGAGAAACACCATATATTTT
TRBV11-2	NA	NA	TRBJ2-7	CASSLVGDEQYF	TGTGCCAGCAGCTTAGTAGGAGACGAGCAGTACTTC
TRBV4-2	NA	TRBD2	TRBJ2-3	CASSPLGSGGADTQYF	TGTGCCAGCAGCCCCCTTGGGAGCGGGGGGGCAGATACGCAGTATTTT
TRBV7-9	NA	TRBD2	TRBJ2-1	CASSPARGGSYNEQFF	TGTGCCAGCAGCCCGGCGCGGGGGGGCTCCTACAATGAGCAGTTCTTC
TRBV27	NA	NA	TRBJ2-3	CASSFGPDTQYF	TGTGCCAGCAGTTTCGGGCCAGATACGCAGTATTTT
TRBV18	NA	TRBD1	TRBJ2-7	CASSPPFGQGQTYEQYF	TGTGCCAGCTCACCACCTTTCGGACAGGGCCAGACCTACGAGCAGTACTTC
TRBV4-1	NA	TRBD2	TRBJ2-1	CASSQEAGGMYNEQFF	TGCGCCAGCAGCCAAGAAGCGGGGGGGATGTACAATGAGCAGTTCTTC
TRBV6-5	once	NA	TRBJ2-7	CATSRGDEQYF	TGTGCCACATCCAGGGGCGACGAGCAGTACTTC
TRBV7-9	NA	NA	TRBJ2-3	CASSPTDPPDTQYF	TGTGCCAGCAGCCCTACTGACCCGCCAGATACGCAGTATTTT
TRBV6-5	NA	NA	TRBJ1-2	CASSYSGVRANYGYTF	TGTGCCAGCAGTTACTCGGGCGTTCGGGCGAACTATGGCTACACCTTC
TRBV6-6	NA	NA	TRBJ1-1	CASISGMNTEAFF	TGTGCCAGCATTTCAGGGATGAACACTGAAGCTTTCTTT
TRBV14	NA	NA	TRBJ1-1	CASSFPGQNTEAFF	TGTGCCAGCAGCTTCCCTGGCCAGAACACTGAAGCTTTCTTT
TRBV30	NA	NA	TRBJ2-1	CAWRSWGPNYNEQFF	TGTGCCTGGAGATCATGGGGACCTAACTACAATGAGCAGTTCTTC
TRBV14	NA	NA	TRBJ2-4	CASSQERGLNIQYF	TGTGCCAGCAGCCAAGAAAGGGGCTTAAACATTCAGTACTTC
TRBV4-1	NA	TRBD1	TRBJ1-6	CASSTILRDRGYNSPLHF	TGCGCCAGCAGCACTATCCTCCGGGACAGGGGCTATAATTCACCCCTCCACTTT
TRBV9	NA	NA	TRBJ1-1	CASSVGSGSHTEAFF	TGTGCCAGCAGCGTAGGGTCGGGGAGCCACACTGAAGCTTTCTTT
TRBV6-6	once	NA	TRBJ2-7	CASTGHWVVYF	TGTGCCAGCACAGGGCACTGGGTTGTGTACTTC
TRBV12-5	NA	NA	TRBJ2-2	CASGLSNSGVTGELFF	TGTGCTAGTGGTTTGTCGAACTCCGGGGTAACCGGGGAGCTGTTTTTT
TRBV4-1	NA	NA	TRBJ1-2	CASSQPGGRLSGYTF	TGCGCCAGCAGCCAACCGGGGGGCAGGCTGAGTGGCTACACCTTC
TRBV29-1	NA	NA	TRBJ1-3	CSVGAKGNTIYF	TGCAGCGTTGGGGCGAAGGGAAACACCATATATTTT
TRBV9	NA	NA	TRBJ1-1	CASSAEGLSTEAFF	TGTGCCAGCAGCGCCGAGGGATTGAGCACTGAAGCTTTCTTT
TRBV6-5	NA	NA	TRBJ1-5	CASRGQPNQPQHF	TGTGCCAGCAGAGGACAGCCCAATCAGCCCCAGCATTTT
TRBV9	NA	NA	TRBJ2-1	CASSVGRISYNEQFF	TGTGCCAGCAGCGTAGGAAGAATTTCCTACAATGAGCAGTTCTTC
TRBV11-2	NA	NA	TRBJ1-2	CASSLGANPHGYTF	TGTGCCAGCAGCTTAGGGGCGAACCCCCATGGCTACACCTTC
TRBV29-1	few	NA	TRBJ1-2	CSVLPGYTF	TGCAGCGTTCTCCCTGGCTACACCTTC
TRBV6-5	NA	NA	TRBJ1-4	CATSLATNEKLFF	TGTGCCACCTCCCTGGCAACTAATGAAAAACTGTTTTTT
TRBV21-1	NA	NA	TRBJ2-4	CASSSCRFSQPKNIQYF	TGTGCCAGCAGCTCATGCCGGTTCTCCCAACCGAAAAACATTCAGTACTTC
TRBV18	NA	NA	TRBJ1-2	CASSPQPNYGYTF	TGTGCCAGCTCACCCCAACCCAACTATGGCTACACCTTC
TRBV19	NA	NA	TRBJ1-1	CASSILSPQGRAMNTEAFF	TGTGCCAGTAGTATACTATCTCCGCAGGGACGAGCAATGAACACTGAAGCTTTCTTT
TRBV12-3/TRBV12-4	NA	NA	TRBJ2-1	CASSPEDNEQFF	TGTGCCAGCAGTCCCGAGGATAATGAGCAGTTCTTC
TRBV3-1/TRBV3-2	NA	NA	TRBJ1-1	CATGEGQAHTEAFF	TGTGCCACAGGGGAGGGGCAGGCACACACTGAAGCTTTCTTT
TRBV10-3	NA	NA	TRBJ1-2	CAISPRAFGYTF	TGTGCCATCAGCCCCCGGGCATTTGGCTACACCTTC
TRBV12-3/TRBV12-4	NA	NA	TRBJ1-5	CASSLTRDATQHF	TGTGCCAGCAGTCTGACAAGGGACGCAACCCAGCATTTT
TRBV6-5	NA	NA	TRBJ1-5	CASRGGLSQPQHF	TGTGCCAGCAGGGGGGGGTTAAGTCAGCCCCAGCATTTT
TRBV10-3	NA	TRBD1	TRBJ2-3	CAIRPGTGGTDTQYF	TGTGCCATCAGACCCGGGACAGGGGGAACAGATACGCAGTATTTT
TRBV5-6	NA	TRBD2	TRBJ2-1	CASSGGLAGYINEQFF	TGTGCCAGCAGCGGAGGACTAGCCGGGTACATCAATGAGCAGTTCTTC
TRBV3-1/TRBV3-2	NA	NA	TRBJ1-3	CASSHNSADGDTIYF	TGTGCCAGCAGCCATAATAGCGCTGATGGGGACACCATATATTTT
TRBV5-8	NA	TRBD2	TRBJ2-5	CASSLAPSGRQETQYF	TGTGCCAGCAGCTTGGCCCCTAGCGGGCGTCAAGAGACCCAGTACTTC
TRBV27	few	NA	TRBJ1-6	CASTDINSPLHF	TGTGCCAGCACCGATATCAATTCACCCCTCCACTTT
TRBV4-1	once	NA	TRBJ2-7	CASRIVTGPGPYEQYF	TGCGCCAGCAGGATCGTGACCGGACCTGGACCCTACGAGCAGTACTTC
TRBV13	NA	TRBD2	TRBJ2-4	CASSLLAGKNIQYF	TGTGCCAGCAGCTTGTTAGCGGGAAAAAACATTCAGTACTTC
TRBV9	NA	NA	TRBJ1-1	CASSVLGVNTEAFF	TGTGCCAGCAGCGTATTGGGTGTGAACACTGAAGCTTTCTTT